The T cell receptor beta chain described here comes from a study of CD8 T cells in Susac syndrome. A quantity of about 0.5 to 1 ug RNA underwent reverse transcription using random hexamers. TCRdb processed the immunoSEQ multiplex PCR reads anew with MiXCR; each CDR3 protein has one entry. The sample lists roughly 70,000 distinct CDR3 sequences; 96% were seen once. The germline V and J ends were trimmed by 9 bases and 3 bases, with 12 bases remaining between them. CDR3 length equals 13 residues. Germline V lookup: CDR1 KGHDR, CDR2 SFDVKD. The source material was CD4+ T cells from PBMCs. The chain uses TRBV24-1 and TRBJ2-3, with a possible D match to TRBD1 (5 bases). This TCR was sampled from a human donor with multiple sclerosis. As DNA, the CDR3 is TGTGCCACCGGCCCCCAGGGTACAGATACGCAGTATTTT. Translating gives CATGPQGTDTQYF.